This T cell receptor (beta chain) was observed in a study of shared clonotypes between healthy human individuals. Produced via immunoSEQ multiplex PCR; TCRdb's table is partial and in-frame only. The sample lists roughly 2.5 million clones, over 85% occurring once. This sequence was found in a man aged 18 to 30 in good health. Sequences were obtained from naive CD4+ T cells sorted from blood. This sample's subset: CD45RA+ positively selected.

CDR3 DNA sequence: TGTGCCAGCGACGGACTCAGGGAGTACGAGCAGTACTTC. It translates to CASDGLREYEQYF. The genes are TRBV2 and TRBJ2-7; possibly TRBD1 or TRBD2 for D (5 bases each). Germline V gene lookup returns CDR1 SNHLY and CDR2 FYNNEI. The ends were cut back, 8 bases at V and 4 bases at J, with 15 bases in the middle. CDR3 length equals 13 residues.